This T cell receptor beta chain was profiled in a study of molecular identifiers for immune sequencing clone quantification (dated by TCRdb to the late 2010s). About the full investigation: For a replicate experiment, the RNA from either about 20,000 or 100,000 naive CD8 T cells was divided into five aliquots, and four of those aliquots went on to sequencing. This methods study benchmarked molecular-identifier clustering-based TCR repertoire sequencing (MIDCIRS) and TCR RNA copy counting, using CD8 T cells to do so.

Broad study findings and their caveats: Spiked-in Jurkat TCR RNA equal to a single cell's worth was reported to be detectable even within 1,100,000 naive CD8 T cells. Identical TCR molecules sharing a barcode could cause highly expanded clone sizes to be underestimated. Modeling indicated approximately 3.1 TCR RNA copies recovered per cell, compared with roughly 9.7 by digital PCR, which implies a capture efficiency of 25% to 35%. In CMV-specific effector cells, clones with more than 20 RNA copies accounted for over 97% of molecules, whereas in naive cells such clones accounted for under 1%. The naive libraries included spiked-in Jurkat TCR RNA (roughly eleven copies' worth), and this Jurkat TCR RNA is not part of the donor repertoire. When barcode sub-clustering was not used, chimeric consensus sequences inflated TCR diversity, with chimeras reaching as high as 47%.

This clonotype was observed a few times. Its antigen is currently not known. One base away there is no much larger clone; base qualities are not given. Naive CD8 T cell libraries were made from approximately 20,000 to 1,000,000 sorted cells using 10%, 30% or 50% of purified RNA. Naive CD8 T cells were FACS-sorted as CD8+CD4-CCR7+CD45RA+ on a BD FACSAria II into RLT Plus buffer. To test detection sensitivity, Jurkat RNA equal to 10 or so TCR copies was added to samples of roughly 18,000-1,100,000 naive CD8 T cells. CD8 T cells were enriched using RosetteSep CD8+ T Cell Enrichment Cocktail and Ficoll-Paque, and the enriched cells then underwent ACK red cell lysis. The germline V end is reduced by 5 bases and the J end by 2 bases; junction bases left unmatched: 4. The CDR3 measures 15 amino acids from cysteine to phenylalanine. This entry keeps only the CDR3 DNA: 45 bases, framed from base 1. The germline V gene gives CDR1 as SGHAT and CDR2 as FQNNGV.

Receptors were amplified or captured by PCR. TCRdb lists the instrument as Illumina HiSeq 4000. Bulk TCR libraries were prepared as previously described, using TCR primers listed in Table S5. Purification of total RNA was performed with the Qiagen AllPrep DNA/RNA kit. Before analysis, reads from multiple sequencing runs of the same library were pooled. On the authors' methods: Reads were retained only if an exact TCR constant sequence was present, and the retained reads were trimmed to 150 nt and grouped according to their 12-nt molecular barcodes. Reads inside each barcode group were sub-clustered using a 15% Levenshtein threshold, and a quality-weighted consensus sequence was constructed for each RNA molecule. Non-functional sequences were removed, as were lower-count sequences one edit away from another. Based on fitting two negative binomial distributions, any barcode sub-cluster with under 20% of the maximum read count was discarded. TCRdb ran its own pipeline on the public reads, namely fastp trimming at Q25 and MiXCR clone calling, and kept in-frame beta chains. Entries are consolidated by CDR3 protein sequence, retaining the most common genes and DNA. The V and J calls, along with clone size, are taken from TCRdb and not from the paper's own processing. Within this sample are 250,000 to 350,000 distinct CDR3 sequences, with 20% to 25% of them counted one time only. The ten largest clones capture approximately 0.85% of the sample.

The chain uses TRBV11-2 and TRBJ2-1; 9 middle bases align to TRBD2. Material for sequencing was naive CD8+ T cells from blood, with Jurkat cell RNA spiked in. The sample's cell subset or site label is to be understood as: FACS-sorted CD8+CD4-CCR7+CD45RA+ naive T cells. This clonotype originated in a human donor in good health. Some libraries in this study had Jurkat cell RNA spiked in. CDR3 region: CASSGLAQTYNEQFF. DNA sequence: TGTGCCAGCAGCGGACTAGCGCAGACCTACAATGAGCAGTTCTTC. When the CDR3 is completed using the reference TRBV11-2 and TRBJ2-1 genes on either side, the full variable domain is EAGVAQSPRYKIIEKRQSVAFWCNPISGHATLYWYQQILGQGPKLLIQFQNNGVVDDSQLPKDRFSAERLKGVDSTLKIQPAKLEDSAVYLCASSGLAQTYNEQFFGPGTRLTVL.